This T cell receptor beta chain was sequenced for a study of blood T cell repertoires in COVID-19. The overall study: The United States, Italy and Spain provided the acute and convalescent COVID-19 samples.

In the original processing: Amplification of reference gene primers was used by the study to estimate nucleated cell counts. Repertoires were generated with immunoSEQ multiplex PCR, while TCRdb's copy carries only in-frame clones and drops some. V, J and clone size were drawn from that table, and D and trimming were deduced from the DNA. The repertoire includes about 120,000 clones, approximately 87% of them detected once, and 2% to 2.5% sits in the top ten. V lost 0 bases to trimming and J lost 7 bases; unmatched junction nucleotides: 7. This CDR3 is 14 amino acids long. Germline-derived CDR1 and CDR2 are GTSNPN and SVGIG (reference sequence).

The receptor's source is a man between 25 and 39 years old with acute or convalescent COVID-19. Sample: peripheral blood. V gene TRBV30 combines with J gene TRBJ1-2, with 8 bases fitting TRBD1. In nucleotides, the CDR3 is TGTGCCTGGAGTGTAATGGGCAGGGGGCTTGGCTACACCTTC. Translated, it gives CAWSVMGRGLGYTF.